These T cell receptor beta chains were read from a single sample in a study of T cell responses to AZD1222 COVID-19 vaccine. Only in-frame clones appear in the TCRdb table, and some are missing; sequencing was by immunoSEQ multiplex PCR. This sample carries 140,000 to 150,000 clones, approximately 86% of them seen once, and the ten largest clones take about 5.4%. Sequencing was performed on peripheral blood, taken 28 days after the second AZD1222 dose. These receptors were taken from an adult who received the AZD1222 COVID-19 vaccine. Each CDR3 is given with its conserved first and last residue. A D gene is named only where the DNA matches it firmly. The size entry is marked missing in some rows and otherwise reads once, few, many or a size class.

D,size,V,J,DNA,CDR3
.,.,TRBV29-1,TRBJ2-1,TGCAGCGCCCGACCTGGGGATGAGCAGTTCTTC,CSARPGDEQFF
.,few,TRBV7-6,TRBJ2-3,TGTGCCAGCAGCCCACGGGCCCTAGCGTCAGATACGCAGTATTTT,CASSPRALASDTQYF
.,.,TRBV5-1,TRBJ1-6,TGCGCCAGCAGCCGAGGGGAGCGGGATAATTCACCCCTCCACTTT,CASSRGERDNSPLHF
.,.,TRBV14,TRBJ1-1,TGTGCCAGCAGCCATACGGCTGAAGCTTTCTTT,CASSHTAEAFF
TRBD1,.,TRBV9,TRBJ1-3,TGTGCCAGCAGCGGACAGGGGGTAACTGGAAACACCATATATTTT,CASSGQGVTGNTIYF
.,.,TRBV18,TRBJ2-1,TGTGCCATTACCCCGACGGGCTCCTACAATGAGCAGTTCTTC,CAITPTGSYNEQFF
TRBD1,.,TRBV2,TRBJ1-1,TGTGCCAGCAGTGGAGACAGGGCAATTGAAGCTTTCTTT,CASSGDRAIEAFF
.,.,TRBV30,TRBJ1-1,TGTGCCTGCAACGGGGGGAACACTGAAGCTTTCTTT,CACNGGNTEAFF
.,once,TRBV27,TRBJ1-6,TGTGCCAGCAGCTTCTCCCCCCCTGGGACGGACAATTCACCCCTCCACTTT,CASSFSPPGTDNSPLHF
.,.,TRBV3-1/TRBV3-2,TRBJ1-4,TGTGCCAGCAGCCAAGATACACTTGGCTTAATTAATGAAAAACTGTTTTTT,CASSQDTLGLINEKLFF
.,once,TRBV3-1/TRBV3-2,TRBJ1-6,TGTGCCAGCAGCCAAGATTTCGAGAAGCCACTCCACTTT,CASSQDFEKPLHF
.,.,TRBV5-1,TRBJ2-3,TGCGCCAGCATGGGGGAGTGGGGCGTCTTTACAGATACGCAGTATTTT,CASMGEWGVFTDTQYF
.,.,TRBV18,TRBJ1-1,TGTGCCAGCTCACCACTTTTTGGGGGTGACACTGAAGCTTTCTTT,CASSPLFGGDTEAFF
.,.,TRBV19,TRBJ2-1,TGTGCCAGTAGTATAGGGATCGACAATGAGCAGTTCTTC,CASSIGIDNEQFF
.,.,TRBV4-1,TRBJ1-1,TGCGCCAGCAGCCACGGTCAGGGACCGAACACTGAAGCTTTCTTT,CASSHGQGPNTEAFF
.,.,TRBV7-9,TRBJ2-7,TGTGCCAGCAGCAACGGGGTCCTGTGGCAGTACTTC,CASSNGVLWQYF
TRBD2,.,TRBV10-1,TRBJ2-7,TGCGCCAGGGGACTAGTTGCCCGCTACGAGCAGTACTTC,CARGLVARYEQYF
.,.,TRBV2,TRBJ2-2,TGTGCCAGCAGTTGGGTAGCGGTTATAAACACCGGGGAGCTGTTTTTT,CASSWVAVINTGELFF
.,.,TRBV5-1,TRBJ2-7,TGCGCCAGCAGCTTGTGGGCAACGCCGGCCTACGAGCAGTACTTC,CASSLWATPAYEQYF
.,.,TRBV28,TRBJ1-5,TGTGCCAGCAGCCGAAATGGGGGTTATCAGCCCCAGCATTTT,CASSRNGGYQPQHF
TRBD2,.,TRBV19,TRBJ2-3,TGTGCCAGTAGTATAAGGTTATTCCCTAGCGGGGGCCCAAAAACTAGCACAGATACGCAGTATTTT,CASSIRLFPSGGPKTSTDTQYF
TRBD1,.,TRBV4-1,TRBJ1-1,TGCGCCAGCAGCCATCCACAACAGGGGTTCCCTGAAGCTTTCTTT,CASSHPQQGFPEAFF
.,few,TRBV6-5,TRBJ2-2,TGTGCCAGCAGTTATTCCCCAGGCGGGGAGCTGTTTTTT,CASSYSPGGELFF
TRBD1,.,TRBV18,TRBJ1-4,TGTGCCAGCTCACCGAAGGACAGGGATGAAAAACTGTTTTTT,CASSPKDRDEKLFF
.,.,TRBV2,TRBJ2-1,TGTGCCAGCAGTGATTTAGCGGAAAGCCTGGGGAATGAGCAGTTCTTC,CASSDLAESLGNEQFF
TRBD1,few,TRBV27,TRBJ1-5,TGTGCCAGCAGCGGACAGGGGATCGTAGGCAATCAGCCCCAGCATTTT,CASSGQGIVGNQPQHF
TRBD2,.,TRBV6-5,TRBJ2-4,TGTGCCAGCAGTTTCCTTGGGGGAGGGGCCAAAAACATTCAGTACTTC,CASSFLGGGAKNIQYF
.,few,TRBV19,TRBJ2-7,TGTGCCAGTAGTATTGGCCCCGGCCTTGTCGAGCAGTACTTC,CASSIGPGLVEQYF
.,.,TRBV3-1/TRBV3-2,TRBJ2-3,TGTGCCAGCAGGCGAGGGAGCACAGATACGCAGTATTTT,CASRRGSTDTQYF
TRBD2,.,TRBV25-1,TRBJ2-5,TGTGCCAGCAGTGACCCCAAGCGGGATCTGGAGACCCAGTACTTC,CASSDPKRDLETQYF
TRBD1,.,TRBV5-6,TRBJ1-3,TGTGCCAGCAGCTTCCCGACAGGGATCGAAAACACCATATATTTT,CASSFPTGIENTIYF
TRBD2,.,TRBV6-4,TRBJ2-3,TGTGCCAGCAGTGACCGGGGGGGGGCAGATACGCAGTATTTT,CASSDRGGADTQYF
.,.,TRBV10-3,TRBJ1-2,TGTGCCATCAGTGACAAGAACTATGGCTACACCTTC,CAISDKNYGYTF